This T cell receptor (beta chain) was documented in a study of T-cell reconstitution after alpha-beta-depleted transplantation in children. Construction of the TCRbeta library involved unique molecular identifiers. MiXCR, applied by TCRdb to the PCR reads, yields one record per CDR3 protein. Of 450,000 to 500,000 distinct CDR3 sequences listed, approximately 13% are singletons. This clonotype was counted many times. This CDR3 is 14 amino acids long. V lost 0 bases and J lost 7, with 12 bases in between. The germline V gene has CDR1 GTSNPN and CDR2 SVGIG (reference sequence). The sequence derives from a human donor who donated a stem cell graft to a child with combined immunodeficiency. The sample consisted of PBMCs from the stem cell graft donor, taken from the stem cell graft. The V and J genes are TRBV30 and TRBJ2-2; TRBD1 might be the D (5 bases). This CDR3 is CAWSVNVGLGELFF. The CDR3 DNA reads as TGTGCCTGGAGTGTAAACGTGGGGCTCGGGGAGCTGTTTTTT.